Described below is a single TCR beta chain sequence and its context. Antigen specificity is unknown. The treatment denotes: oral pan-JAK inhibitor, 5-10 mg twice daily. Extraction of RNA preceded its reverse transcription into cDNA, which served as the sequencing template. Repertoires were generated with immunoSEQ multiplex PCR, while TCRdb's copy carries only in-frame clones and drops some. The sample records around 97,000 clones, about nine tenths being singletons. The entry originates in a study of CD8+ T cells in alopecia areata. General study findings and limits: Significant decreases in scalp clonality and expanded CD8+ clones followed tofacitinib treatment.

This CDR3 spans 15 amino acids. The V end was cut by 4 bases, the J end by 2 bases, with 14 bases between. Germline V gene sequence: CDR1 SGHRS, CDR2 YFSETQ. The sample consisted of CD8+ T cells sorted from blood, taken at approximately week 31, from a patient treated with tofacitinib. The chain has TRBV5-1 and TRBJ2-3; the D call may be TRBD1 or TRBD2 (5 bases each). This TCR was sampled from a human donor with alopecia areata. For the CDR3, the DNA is TGCGCCAGCAGCACGACGGGACGGACCACAGATACGCAGTATTTT. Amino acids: CASSTTGRTTDTQYF. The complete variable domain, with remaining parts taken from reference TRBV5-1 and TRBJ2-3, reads KAGVTQTPRYLIKTRGQQVTLSCSPISGHRSVSWYQQTPGQGLQFLFEYFSETQRNKGNFPGRFSGRQFSNSRSEMNVSTLELGDSALYLCASSTTGRTTDTQYFGPGTRLTVL.